This T cell receptor (beta chain) was captured in a study of OX40 agonist ivuxolimab in advanced cancers. The method was immunoSEQ multiplex PCR; TCRdb's version includes in-frame clones alone and lacks a portion of them. The sample has tens of thousands of clones, about 84% seen once. The CDR3 is 13 residues long. CDR1 SQVTM and CDR2 ANQGSEA come from the germline V gene. V lost 5 bases and J lost 3, with 14 bases in between. The TCR comes from an adult with an advanced solid tumor such as melanoma, head and neck, liver or kidney cancer. The rearrangement uses TRBV29-1 and TRBJ2-7; D is unclear. Material: CD4+ or CD8+ T cells sorted from blood, obtained in a trial of the OX40 agonist ivuxolimab. CDR3 protein: CSVTRTGFYEQYF. The CDR3 nucleotides are TGCAGCGTTACCAGGACGGGTTTCTACGAGCAGTACTTC.